This T cell receptor (beta chain) was obtained from a study of beta chain features in type 1 diabetes. This clone has just a few counts. Germline CDR1 is LGHNA and CDR2 is YSLEER. The CDR3 spans 15 residues. Trimming cost V 4 bases and J 0 bases; bases outside gene matches: 6. Per donor, one heparinised blood draw averaged about 116 mL. Populations isolated by sorting all had purity greater than 95%. Every bit of the isolated RNA underwent reverse transcription, so sequencing read expressed TCRB transcripts. The repertoire was sequenced with immunoSEQ multiplex PCR; TCRdb's copy has only in-frame clones and lacks some. The data show fewer than 550,000 clones, approximately 10% seen once.

The sequenced material came from naive CD4+ T cells from blood. The sequence was collected from a woman between 18 and 29 years old in good health. The genes are TRBV4-3 and TRBJ2-7; 7 bases align to TRBD1. CDR3 sequence (DNA): TGCGCCAGCAGCCGGAATAGGGACAGCTCCTACGAGCAGTACTTC. Amino acids: CASSRNRDSSYEQYF.